This entry describes one T cell receptor beta chain. Antigen specificity is unknown. This sample's time point: week 35, safety follow-up. Each vaccine dose was 300 ug of mutant IDH1 20-mer peptide, with topical imiquimod. Assay used: immunoSEQ multiplex PCR; TCRdb lists only in-frame clones, some missing. The sample shows roughly 30,000 clones, approximately 78% of them seen only once. This specimen comes from a study of a mutant IDH1 vaccine in newly diagnosed glioma. Study in general: Standard pretreatment was either radiotherapy, temozolomide, or, for most, radiochemotherapy with temozolomide.

V was shortened by 5 bases and J by 3 bases, with 14 bases between the two germline ends. CDR1 and CDR2 from the germline V gene are MNHNY and SVGAGI (reference sequence). This CDR3 spans 16 amino acids. This sequence originates from a woman aged 35 to 49 with glioma. The rearrangement uses TRBV6-6 and TRBJ1-6, with D maybe TRBD1 (5 bases). Sample: PBMCs, taken from a glioma patient whose treatment included an IDH1 peptide vaccine. The CDR3 coding sequence is TGTGCCAGCAGTACAGGTTCAACAGGCTATAATTCACCCCTCCACTTT. It codes for CASSTGSTGYNSPLHF.